Presented here are 21 T cell receptor beta chains from one specimen sequenced in a study of neoadjuvant nivolumab and ipilimumab in lung cancer (dated by TCRdb to 2020 to 2021). To prepare the library, the immunoSEQ multiplex PCR assay was applied. As stored in TCRdb, this immuneACCESS dataset retains in-frame rearrangements with V and J assigned. A fraction of the clones does not appear; measured against another copy, unresolved V genes explain less than half of the discrepancy, and the remainder lacks a known reason. This sample holds around 20,000 clones; more than 75% were observed only once. The ten biggest clones cover less than 9% of the sample. Reading the label with the study, this specimen's time point is: at surgical resection after neoadjuvant nivolumab +/- ipilimumab. Material: tumor tissue, obtained after neoadjuvant nivolumab, alone or with ipilimumab, at or shortly before surgery. These receptors all stem from an adult with non-small cell lung cancer.

This clone was seen once. The chain carries TRBV27 and TRBJ1-1; the D is unclear. V lost 2 bases, J lost 4 bases, and 8 bases lay in between. CDR1 is MNHEY, CDR2 SMNVEV, per germline (reference sequence). The CDR3 has 13 residues. This CDR3 reads CASSLRGSTEAFF. Written as DNA, the CDR3 is TGTGCCAGCAGTTTAAGAGGGAGCACTGAAGCTTTCTTT.

This clone was detected a few times. V usage is TRBV7-6 and J usage is TRBJ2-2; D may match TRBD1 or TRBD2 (5 bases each). The CDR3 length is 16 residues. Germline CDR1 and CDR2: SGHVS and FNYEAQ. Trimming shortened V by 1 base and J by 3 bases, and 12 bases separated the two germline ends. CDR3 residues: CASSLEPGPDTGELFF. CDR3 bases: TGTGCCAGCAGCTTAGAACCGGGGCCCGACACCGGGGAGCTGTTTTTT.

This clone was found once. J is TRBJ2-7 and V is TRBV6-5, with D perhaps TRBD1 (5 bases). The CDR3 contains 14 residues. The V end lost 0 bases, the J end lost 3 bases, and 9 bases lay between the germline ends. Germline CDR1 MNHEY, CDR2 SVGAGI. CDR3 amino acids: CASSYSRQSYEQYF. The CDR3 DNA follows: TGTGCCAGCAGTTACTCTCGACAGAGCTACGAGCAGTACTTC.

In DNA form, the CDR3 reads TGCGCCAGCAGCTTGGTTGGGGCCAACGTCCTGACTTTC. Protein sequence: CASSLVGANVLTF. The rearrangement joins TRBV5-1 to TRBJ2-6; D not certain. V lost 0 bases, J lost 3 bases, and 1 base lay in between. Germline CDR1 is SGHRS and CDR2 is YFSETQ. There are 13 residues in the CDR3.

The V and J genes are TRBV4-1 and TRBJ2-5; D gene ambiguous. The germline V gene encodes CDR1 MGHRA and CDR2 YSYEKL. Trimming shortened V by 3 bases and J by 6 bases, and 14 bases separated the two germline ends. This CDR3 comprises 14 residues. The CDR3: CASSHLQDRKTQYF. Written as DNA, the CDR3 is TGCGCCAGCAGCCATCTTCAAGATAGGAAGACCCAGTACTTC.

This clone was seen only a few times. The gene calls are TRBV5-4 and TRBJ1-5, with D tentatively TRBD1 (5 bases). Germline V gene data show CDR1 as SGHNT and CDR2 as YYREEE (reference sequence). V was shortened by 0 bases and J by 7 bases, with 14 bases between the two germline ends. This CDR3 has 15 amino acids. CDR3 amino acids: CASSLAQGRGQPQHF. CDR3 sequence (DNA): TGTGCCAGCAGCTTGGCTCAGGGTCGAGGACAGCCCCAGCATTTT.

By sample fraction, this clone is medium-sized. The chain links TRBV18 to TRBJ1-5; D is ambiguous. The CDR3 has 16 amino acids. The germline V gene has CDR1 KGHSH and CDR2 LQKENI. Trimming cost V 3 bases and J 2 bases, with 14 bases left between them. CDR3 in DNA: TGTGCCAGCTCACCCGACATAGGGCAAGGCAATCAGCCCCAGCATTTT. Protein product: CASSPDIGQGNQPQHF.

In DNA form, the CDR3 reads TGTGCCAGCAGCTCGCGCACTTCTGTACAGTTCTTC. Its translation is CASSSRTSVQFF. The chain links TRBV11-3 to TRBJ2-1, with D unresolved. The length of the CDR3 is 12 residues. Trimming left V 4 bases short and J 13 bases short, with 14 bases between. Germline CDR1 SGHNT, CDR2 YENEEA.

Remarks on this clone: The same CDR3 arises from other DNA sequences in this sample as well. V usage is TRBV2 and J usage is TRBJ2-3, with 14 bases matching TRBD2. The length of the CDR3 is 16 residues. J was trimmed by 5 bases and V by 6 bases; bases with no gene match: 7. The germline gives CDR1 SNHLY, CDR2 FYNNEI. The CDR3 sequence is CASSAGTSGSRDTQYF. The CDR3 region has the DNA TGTGCCAGCAGCGCGGGGACTAGCGGGAGTAGAGATACGCAGTATTTT.

CDR3 bases: TGTGCCAGCAGCCAAGCGGGGGGCGTGTACGAGCAGTACTTC. As protein: CASSQAGGVYEQYF. The rearrangement links TRBV28 to TRBJ2-7; 9 bases agree with TRBD2. In germline, CDR1 is MDHEN, CDR2 SYDVKM. J lost 4 bases, V lost 6 bases, and 7 bases had no gene match. CDR3 length: 14 amino acids.

The V gene is TRBV5-1, the J gene TRBJ2-5, with TRBD2 identical over 10 bases. This CDR3 has 15 residues. The V and J ends lost 2 bases and 3 bases, in that order; junction bases with no gene match: 4. Germline V gene data show CDR1 as SGHRS and CDR2 as YFSETQ. This CDR3 reads CASSLIAGGEETQYF. CDR3 bases: TGCGCCAGCAGCTTAATAGCGGGAGGCGAAGAGACCCAGTACTTC.

This clone was counted once. J is TRBJ2-3 and V is TRBV5-5, with TRBD1 as a possible D gene (5 bases). The CDR3 contains 15 residues. V was pared by 4 bases and J by 0 bases, with 12 bases between. Germline loops: CDR1 SGHKS, CDR2 YYEKEE (reference sequence). Here the CDR3 reads CASSRRTTSTDTQYF. The CDR3 DNA follows: TGTGCCAGCAGCCGAAGGACAACAAGCACAGATACGCAGTATTTT. Supplemented by reference TRBV5-5 and TRBJ2-3, the full variable domain reads DAGVTQSPTHLIKTRGQQVTLRCSPISGHKSVSWYQQVLGQGPQFIFQYYEKEERGRGNFPDRFSARQFPNYSSELNVNALLLGDSALYLCASSRRTTSTDTQYFGPGTRLTVL.

Only a few counts were recorded for this clone. The rearrangement joins TRBV25-1 to TRBJ1-1; D not certain. Trimming stripped 6 bases from V and 1 base from J, with 9 bases between. The germline CDR1 and CDR2 sequences are MGHDK and SYGVNS. The CDR3 runs to 13 residues. The CDR3 sequence is CASRDSGNTEAFF. CDR3 nucleotide sequence: TGTGCCAGCAGGGATTCGGGGAACACTGAAGCTTTCTTT. Complete variable domain (other parts from reference TRBV25-1 and TRBJ1-1): EADIYQTPRYLVIGTGKKITLECSQTMGHDKMYWYQQDPGMELHLIHYSYGVNSTEKGDLSSESTVSRIRTEHFPLTLESARPSHTSQYLCASRDSGNTEAFFGQGTRLTVV.

The V and J genes are TRBV15 and TRBJ1-5; D gene unclear. CDR3 length equals 15 residues. Trimming pared 0 bases from V and 7 bases from J, leaving 13 bases between. Per the germline V gene, CDR1 is LNHNV and CDR2 is YYDKDF (reference sequence). The CDR3 nucleotides are TGTGCCACCAGCAGAGAGGTTCCGGGCGTGCAGCCCCAGCATTTT. Its protein is CATSREVPGVQPQHF.

This clone appeared a few times. J is TRBJ1-2 and V is TRBV10-2; 9 nucleotides line up with TRBD1. From germline, CDR1 is WSHSY and CDR2 SAAADI. The J segment lost 3 bases and the V segment lost 4 bases, leaving 0 bases of the junction unmatched. CDR3 length: 13 amino acids. The CDR3 region has the DNA TGCGCCAGCAGTGGGACAGGGGACTATGGCTACACCTTC. Residues: CASSGTGDYGYTF.

For this clone: The germline gene is not matched at one end of the junction; a read error may be the cause. This sequence joins TRBV5-3 and TRBJ2-2; perhaps D is TRBD1 or TRBD2 (5 bases each). TRBV5-3 falls under the ORF class, with uncertain function. There are 13 residues in the CDR3. CDR3 DNA: TGTGCCATCGAGCAGGGTGAACACCGGGGAGCTGTTTTT. Protein: CAIEQGEHRGAVF.

The chain is built from TRBV7-2 and TRBJ2-6; TRBD1 is a possible D gene (6 bases). V was cut by 1 base and J by 2 bases, with 12 bases left in between. Germline lookup yields CDR1 SGHTA and CDR2 FQGNSA. There are 17 residues in the CDR3. This CDR3 is CASSLEFGGAGANVLTF. The DNA for the CDR3 is TGTGCCAGCAGCTTAGAATTTGGGGGCGCTGGGGCCAACGTCCTGACTTTC.

This clone was observed once. The genes are TRBV6-6 and TRBJ2-5; no clear D. The CDR3 totals 12 residues. Germline CDR1 MNHNY, CDR2 SVGAGI (reference sequence). V was pared by 0 bases and J by 5 bases, with 4 bases between. The CDR3 sequence is CASSYSMETQYF. The CDR3 bases are TGTGCCAGCAGTTACTCGATGGAGACCCAGTACTTC.

The DNA of the CDR3 is TGTGCCAGCAGCTCCCTTGGGGAGCTGTTTTTT. Encoded protein: CASSSLGELFF. The J gene is TRBJ2-2, the V gene TRBV11-2; no firm D call. Germline values: CDR1 SGHAT, CDR2 FQNNGV. Trimming removed 4 bases from V and 8 bases from J, with 5 bases in between. There are 11 residues in the CDR3.

This sequence joins TRBV28 and TRBJ1-4, with D possibly being TRBD1 (6 bases). Germline loops: CDR1 MDHEN, CDR2 SYDVKM. This CDR3 has 13 amino acids. The V gene lost 6 bases and the J gene lost 7 bases, with 12 bases spanning the gap. The CDR3 loop is CASRSGAGEKLFF. In DNA form, the CDR3 reads TGTGCCAGCAGGTCAGGGGCGGGTGAAAAACTGTTTTTT.

This clone was seen a few times. This chain links TRBV6-5 with TRBJ2-1; 8 nucleotides match TRBD2. The CDR3 is 16 residues long. Trimming removed 3 bases from V and 2 bases from J; junction bases left unmatched: 6. CDR1 is MNHEY and CDR2 is SVGAGI in the germline V gene. CDR3 residues: CASSYFAGGAYNEQFF. CDR3 bases: TGTGCCAGCAGTTATTTCGCGGGAGGTGCCTACAATGAGCAGTTCTTC.